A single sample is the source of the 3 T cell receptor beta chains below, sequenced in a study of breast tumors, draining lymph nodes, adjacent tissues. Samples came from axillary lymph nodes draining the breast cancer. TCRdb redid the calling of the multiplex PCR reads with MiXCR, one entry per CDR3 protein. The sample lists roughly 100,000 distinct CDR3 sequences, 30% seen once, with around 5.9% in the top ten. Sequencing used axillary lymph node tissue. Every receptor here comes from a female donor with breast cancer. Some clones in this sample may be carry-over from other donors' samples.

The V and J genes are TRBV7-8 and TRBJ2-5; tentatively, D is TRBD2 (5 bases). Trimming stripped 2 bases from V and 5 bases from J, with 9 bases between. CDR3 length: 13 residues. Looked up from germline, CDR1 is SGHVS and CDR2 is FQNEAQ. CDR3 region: CASSLIGSETQYF. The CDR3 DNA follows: TGTGCCAGCAGCTTAATTGGGAGTGAGACCCAGTACTTC.

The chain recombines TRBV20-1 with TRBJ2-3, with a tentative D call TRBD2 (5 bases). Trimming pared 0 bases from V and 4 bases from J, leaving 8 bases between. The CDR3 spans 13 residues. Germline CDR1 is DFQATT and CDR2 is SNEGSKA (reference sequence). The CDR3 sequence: CSARDYSADTQYF. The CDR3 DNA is TGCAGTGCTAGAGATTATAGCGCAGATACGCAGTATTTT.

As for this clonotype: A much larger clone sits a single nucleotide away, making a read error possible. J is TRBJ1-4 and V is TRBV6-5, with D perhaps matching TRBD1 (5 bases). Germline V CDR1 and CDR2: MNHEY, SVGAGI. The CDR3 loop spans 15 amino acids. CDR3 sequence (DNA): TGTGCCGGCAGTCACTCTTCGGGGACGGGGGAAAAACTGTTTTTT. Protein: CAGSHSSGTGEKLFF.